This entry is about one TCR beta chain. Profiling relied on immunoSEQ multiplex PCR, and the TCRdb table lists in-frame clones only, not all of them. The data hold about 130,000 clones, with 85% to 95% observed a single time. The data derive from a study of control samples from healthy donors and cancer patients. Germline CDR1 MNHNY, CDR2 SVGAGI (reference sequence). CDR3 length equals 14 residues. V lost 5 bases, J lost 9 bases, and 20 bases lay in between. This chain joins TRBV6-6 and TRBJ2-7, with D perhaps matching TRBD2 (6 bases). Sequencing was performed on blood. This sequence was found in a man younger than 35 in good health. The CDR3 sequence is CASSPSRGGIGQYF. In DNA form, the CDR3 reads TGTGCCAGCAGTCCGAGTAGGGGAGGAATCGGGCAGTACTTC.